Listed below are T cell receptor beta chains from one sample, sequenced in a study of monozygotic twins with inflammatory bowel disease. TCRdb reprocessed the 5' RACE reads and keeps a single row for each CDR3 protein, giving no DNA. The sample includes about 210,000 distinct CDR3 sequences. The sample consisted of blood. The source of these receptors is a human donor with ulcerative colitis or Crohn's disease, or a healthy co-twin of an affected twin (not recorded which). Both conserved end residues are part of each CDR3.

CDR3 protein: CASSPGTAATNEKLFF
J gene: TRBJ1-4
V gene: TRBV5-1

CDR3 protein: CASSRGLPTQETQYF
J gene: TRBJ2-5
V gene: TRBV5-1

CDR3 protein: CASSYSGLNTEAFF
J gene: TRBJ1-1
V gene: TRBV5-1

CDR3 protein: CSASAGTGDGETQYF
J gene: TRBJ2-5
V gene: TRBV20-1

CDR3 protein: CASSYSLWAGEKLFF
J gene: TRBJ1-4
V gene: TRBV6-2/TRBV6-3

CDR3 protein: CASSLASMDQPQHF
J gene: TRBJ1-5
V gene: TRBV27

CDR3 protein: CATSALAGVGEQFF
J gene: TRBJ2-1
V gene: TRBV24-1

CDR3 protein: CASSLSAATDTQYF
J gene: TRBJ2-3
V gene: TRBV11-2

CDR3 protein: CSAPPEVQGEAFF
J gene: TRBJ1-1
V gene: TRBV20-1

CDR3 protein: CASSGRPDYNEQFF
J gene: TRBJ2-1
V gene: TRBV9

CDR3 protein: CASRRTDNEQFF
J gene: TRBJ2-1
V gene: TRBV12-3/TRBV12-4

CDR3 protein: CASSYSRVHNSPLHF
J gene: TRBJ1-6
V gene: TRBV6-5

CDR3 protein: CASSLGQGDQPQHF
J gene: TRBJ1-5
V gene: TRBV6-5

CDR3 protein: CASSRRLDQETQYF
J gene: TRBJ2-5
V gene: TRBV7-9

CDR3 protein: CASGSSRRDEKLFF
J gene: TRBJ1-4
V gene: TRBV6-1

CDR3 protein: CAWRRGSYSEQYF
J gene: TRBJ2-7
V gene: TRBV30

CDR3 protein: CASSSQGPLTGELFF
J gene: TRBJ2-2
V gene: TRBV7-3

CDR3 protein: CASSLVDRVVSEAFF
J gene: TRBJ1-1
V gene: TRBV5-6

CDR3 protein: CASRIQGAGQPQHF
J gene: TRBJ1-5
V gene: TRBV19

CDR3 protein: CASSQQAFEQFF
J gene: TRBJ2-1
V gene: TRBV6-2/TRBV6-3

CDR3 protein: CASSQDTSGGSNEQFF
J gene: TRBJ2-1
V gene: TRBV4-2